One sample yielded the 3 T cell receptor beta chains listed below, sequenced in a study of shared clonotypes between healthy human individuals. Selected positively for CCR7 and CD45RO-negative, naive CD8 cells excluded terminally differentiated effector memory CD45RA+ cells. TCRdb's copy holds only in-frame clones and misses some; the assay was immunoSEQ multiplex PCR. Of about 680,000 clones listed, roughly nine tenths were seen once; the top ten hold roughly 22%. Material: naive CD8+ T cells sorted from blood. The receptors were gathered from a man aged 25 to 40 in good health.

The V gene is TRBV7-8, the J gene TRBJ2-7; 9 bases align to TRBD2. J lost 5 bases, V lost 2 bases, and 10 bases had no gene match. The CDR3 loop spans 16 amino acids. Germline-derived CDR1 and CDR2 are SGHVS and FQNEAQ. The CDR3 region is CASSLLAGYPPDEQYF. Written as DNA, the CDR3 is TGTGCCAGCAGCTTACTAGCGGGATACCCCCCCGACGAGCAGTACTTC.

In DNA form, the CDR3 reads TGCGCCAGCAGCTTCCGAGCGGGAGCGTACGAGCAGTACTTC. Its protein is CASSFRAGAYEQYF. V gene TRBV4-1 combines with J gene TRBJ2-7; 8 bases match TRBD2. Trimming at V came to 5 bases and at J to 4 bases, leaving 7 bases not matched to a gene. The germline gives CDR1 MGHRA, CDR2 YSYEKL. The CDR3 contains 14 residues.

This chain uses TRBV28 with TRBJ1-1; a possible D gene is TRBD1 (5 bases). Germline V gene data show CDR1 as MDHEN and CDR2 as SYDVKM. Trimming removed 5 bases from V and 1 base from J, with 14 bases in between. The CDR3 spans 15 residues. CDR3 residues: CASSIPPDRNTEAFF. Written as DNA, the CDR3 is TGTGCCAGCAGTATCCCCCCTGACAGGAACACTGAAGCTTTCTTT.